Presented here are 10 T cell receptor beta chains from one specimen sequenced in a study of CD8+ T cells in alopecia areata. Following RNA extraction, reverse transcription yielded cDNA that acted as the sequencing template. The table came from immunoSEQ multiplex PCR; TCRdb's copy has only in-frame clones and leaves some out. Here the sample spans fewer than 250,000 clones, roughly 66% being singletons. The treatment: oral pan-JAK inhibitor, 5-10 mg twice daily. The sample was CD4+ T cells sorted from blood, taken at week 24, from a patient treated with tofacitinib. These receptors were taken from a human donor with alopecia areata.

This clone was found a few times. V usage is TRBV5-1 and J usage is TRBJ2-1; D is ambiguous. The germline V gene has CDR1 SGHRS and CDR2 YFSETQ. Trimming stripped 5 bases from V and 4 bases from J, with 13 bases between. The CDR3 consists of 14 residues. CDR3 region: CASSSRSAYNEQFF. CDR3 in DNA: TGCGCCAGCAGTAGTCGGTCCGCATACAATGAGCAGTTCTTC. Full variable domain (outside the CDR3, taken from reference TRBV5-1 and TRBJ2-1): KAGVTQTPRYLIKTRGQQVTLSCSPISGHRSVSWYQQTPGQGLQFLFEYFSETQRNKGNFPGRFSGRQFSNSRSEMNVSTLELGDSALYLCASSSRSAYNEQFFGPGTRLTVL.

The CDR3 sequence: CASSVHDLDNSPLHF. The CDR3, as DNA: TGTGCCAGCAGCGTTCACGACCTAGATAATTCACCCCTCCACTTT. The V call is TRBV9, the J call TRBJ1-6, with unresolved D. CDR3 length: 15 residues. Trimming cost V 2 bases and J 5 bases, with 11 bases left between them. Germline V CDR1 and CDR2: SGDLS, YYNGEE.

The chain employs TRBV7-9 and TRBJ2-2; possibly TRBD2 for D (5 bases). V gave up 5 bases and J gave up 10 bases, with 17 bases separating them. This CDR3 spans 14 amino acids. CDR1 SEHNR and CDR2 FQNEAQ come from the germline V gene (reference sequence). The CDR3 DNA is TGTGCCAGCAGCCACGGCGGAGGTGAAGAGGAGCTGTTTTTT. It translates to CASSHGGGEEELFF.

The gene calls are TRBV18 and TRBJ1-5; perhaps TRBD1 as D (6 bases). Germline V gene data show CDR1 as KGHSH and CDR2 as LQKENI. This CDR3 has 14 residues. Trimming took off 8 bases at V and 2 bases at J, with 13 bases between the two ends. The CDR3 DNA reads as TGTGCCAGCACCACAGGGACGGGCAATCAGCCCCAGCATTTT. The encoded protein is CASTTGTGNQPQHF.

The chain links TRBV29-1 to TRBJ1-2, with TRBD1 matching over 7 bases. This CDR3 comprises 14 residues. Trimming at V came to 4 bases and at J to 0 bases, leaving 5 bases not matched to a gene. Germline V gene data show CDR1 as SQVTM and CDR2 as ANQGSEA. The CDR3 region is CSVGQGPANYGYTF. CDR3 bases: TGCAGCGTTGGACAGGGCCCGGCTAACTATGGCTACACCTTC. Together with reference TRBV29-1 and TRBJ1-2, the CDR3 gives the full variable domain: SAVISQKPSRDICQRGTSLTIQCQVDSQVTMMFWYRQQPGQSLTLIATANQGSEATYESGFVIDKFPISRPNLTFSTLTVSNMSPEDSSIYLCSVGQGPANYGYTFGSGTRLTVV.

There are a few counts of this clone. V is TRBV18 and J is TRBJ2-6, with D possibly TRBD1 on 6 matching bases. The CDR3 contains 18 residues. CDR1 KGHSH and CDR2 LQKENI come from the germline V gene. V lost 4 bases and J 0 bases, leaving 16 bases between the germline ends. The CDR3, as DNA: TGTGCCAGCTCACTGACAGGTACTTCATCCTCTGGGGCCAACGTCCTGACTTTC. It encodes CASSLTGTSSSGANVLTF. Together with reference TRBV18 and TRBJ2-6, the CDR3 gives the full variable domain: NAGVMQNPRHLVRRRGQEARLRCSPMKGHSHVYWYRQLPEEGLKFMVYLQKENIIDESGMPKERFSAEFPKEGPSILRIQQVVRGDSAAYFCASSLTGTSSSGANVLTFGAGSRLTVL.

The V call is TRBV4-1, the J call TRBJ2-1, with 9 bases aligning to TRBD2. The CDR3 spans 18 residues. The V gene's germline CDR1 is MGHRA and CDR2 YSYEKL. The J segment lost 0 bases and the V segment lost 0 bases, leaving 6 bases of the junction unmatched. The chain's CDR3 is CASSQDGNSGGSYNEQFF. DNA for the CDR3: TGCGCCAGCAGCCAAGATGGTAATAGCGGGGGCTCCTACAATGAGCAGTTCTTC.

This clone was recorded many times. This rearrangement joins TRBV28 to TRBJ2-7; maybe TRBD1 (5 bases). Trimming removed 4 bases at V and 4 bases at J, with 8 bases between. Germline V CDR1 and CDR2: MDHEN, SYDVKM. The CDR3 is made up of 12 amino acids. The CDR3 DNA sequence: TGTGCCAGCAGTTGGGGCGCTTACGAGCAGTACTTC. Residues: CASSWGAYEQYF.

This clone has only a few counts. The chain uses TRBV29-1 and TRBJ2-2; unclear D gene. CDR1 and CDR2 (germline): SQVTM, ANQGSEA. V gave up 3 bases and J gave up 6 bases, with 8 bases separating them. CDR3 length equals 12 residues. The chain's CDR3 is CSVDTASGELFF. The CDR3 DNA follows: TGCAGCGTTGATACAGCCTCCGGGGAGCTGTTTTTT.

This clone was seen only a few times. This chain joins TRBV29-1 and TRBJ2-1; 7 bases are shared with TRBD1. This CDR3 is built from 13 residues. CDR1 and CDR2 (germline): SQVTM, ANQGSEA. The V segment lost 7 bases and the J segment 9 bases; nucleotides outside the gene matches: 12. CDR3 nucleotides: TGCAGCGCCACAGGGGTCTTTGGCGGTGAGCAGTTCTTC. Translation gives CSATGVFGGEQFF.